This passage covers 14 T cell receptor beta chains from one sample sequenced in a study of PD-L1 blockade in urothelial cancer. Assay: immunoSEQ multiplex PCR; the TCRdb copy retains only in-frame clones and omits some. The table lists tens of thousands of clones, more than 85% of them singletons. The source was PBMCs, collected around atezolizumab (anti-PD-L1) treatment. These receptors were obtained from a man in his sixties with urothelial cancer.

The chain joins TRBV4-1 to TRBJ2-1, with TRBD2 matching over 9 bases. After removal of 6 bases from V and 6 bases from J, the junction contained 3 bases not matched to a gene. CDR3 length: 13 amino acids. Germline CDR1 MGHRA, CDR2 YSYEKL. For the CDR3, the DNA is TGCGCCAGCAGAAATAGCGGGGGCAATGAGCAGTTCTTC. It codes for CASRNSGGNEQFF.

Here the CDR3 reads CASSGSGGVGTQYF. CDR3 nucleotide sequence: TGTGCCAGCAGTGGGTCAGGCGGGGTAGGAACGCAGTATTTT. The chain joins TRBV6-1 to TRBJ2-3; maybe TRBD2 (6 bases). Germline V lookup: CDR1 MNHNS, CDR2 SASEGT. The CDR3 is made up of 14 amino acids. The V end was cut by 4 bases, the J end by 9 bases, with 17 bases between.

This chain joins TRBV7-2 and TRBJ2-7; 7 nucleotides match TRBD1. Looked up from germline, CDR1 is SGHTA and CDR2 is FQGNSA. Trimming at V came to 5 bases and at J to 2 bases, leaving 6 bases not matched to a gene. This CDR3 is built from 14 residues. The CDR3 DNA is TGTGCCAGCAGCCCCGACAGGGAACCCTACGAGCAGTACTTC. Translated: CASSPDREPYEQYF.

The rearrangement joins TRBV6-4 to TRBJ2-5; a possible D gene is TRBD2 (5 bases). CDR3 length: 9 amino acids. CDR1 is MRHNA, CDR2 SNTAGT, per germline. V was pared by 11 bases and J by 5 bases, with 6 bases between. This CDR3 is CARRETQYF. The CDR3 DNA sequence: TGTGCCCGGAGGGAGACCCAGTACTTC.

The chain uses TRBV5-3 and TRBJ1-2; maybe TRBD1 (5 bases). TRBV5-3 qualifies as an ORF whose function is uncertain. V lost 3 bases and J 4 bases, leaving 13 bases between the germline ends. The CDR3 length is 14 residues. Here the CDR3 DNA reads TGTGCCAGAAGCTACCGACAGAGCCTCTATGGCTACACCTTC. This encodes CARSYRQSLYGYTF.

CDR3 protein: CASNKWGGEETQYF. In DNA form, the CDR3 reads TGTGCCAGCAACAAATGGGGGGGGGAAGAGACCCAGTACTTC. The chain couples TRBV7-2 to TRBJ2-5, with TRBD2 matching 7 bases. The ends lost 7 bases at V and 3 bases at J; junction bases unmatched: 8. Germline V CDR1 and CDR2: SGHTA, FQGNSA. There are 14 residues in the CDR3.

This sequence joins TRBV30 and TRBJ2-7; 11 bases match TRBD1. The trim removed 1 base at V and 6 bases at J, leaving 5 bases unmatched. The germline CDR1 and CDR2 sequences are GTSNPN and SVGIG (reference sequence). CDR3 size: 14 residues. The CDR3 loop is CAWSDGTGGCEQYF. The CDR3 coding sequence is TGTGCCTGGAGTGACGGGACAGGGGGTTGCGAGCAGTACTTC.

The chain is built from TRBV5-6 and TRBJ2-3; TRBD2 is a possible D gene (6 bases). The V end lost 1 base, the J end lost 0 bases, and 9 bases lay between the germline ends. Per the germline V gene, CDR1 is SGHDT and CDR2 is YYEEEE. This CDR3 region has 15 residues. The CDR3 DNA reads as TGTGCCAGCAGCTTGTTAGCGGCTAGCACAGATACGCAGTATTTT. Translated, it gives CASSLLAASTDTQYF.

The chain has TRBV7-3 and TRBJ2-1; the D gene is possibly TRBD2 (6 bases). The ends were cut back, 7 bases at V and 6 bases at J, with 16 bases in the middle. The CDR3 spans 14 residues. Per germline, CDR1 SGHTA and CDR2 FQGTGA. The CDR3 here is CASTLDYRTNEQFF. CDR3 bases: TGTGCCAGCACCCTGGACTACAGAACCAATGAGCAGTTCTTC.

The CDR3 DNA follows: TGTGCCAGCAGGCAATATTCCGGGACAGGGTATTCACCCCTCCACTTT. This sequence encodes CASRQYSGTGYSPLHF. The chain joins TRBV7-2 to TRBJ1-6, with TRBD1 matching 9 bases. The ends lost 6 bases at V and 8 bases at J; junction bases unmatched: 11. The CDR3 has 16 amino acids. Germline-derived CDR1 and CDR2 are SGHTA and FQGNSA. The full variable domain, rest sourced from reference TRBV7-2 and TRBJ1-6, is GAGVSQSPSNKVTEKGKDVELRCDPISGHTALYWYRQSLGQGLEFLIYFQGNSAPDKSGLPSDRFSAERTGGSVSTLTIQRTQQEDSAVYLCASRQYSGTGYSPLHFGNGTRLTVT.

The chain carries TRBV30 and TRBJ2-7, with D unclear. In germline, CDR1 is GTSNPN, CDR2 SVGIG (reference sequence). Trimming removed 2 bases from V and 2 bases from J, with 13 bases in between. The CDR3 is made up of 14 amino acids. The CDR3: CAWSSGVKPYEQYF. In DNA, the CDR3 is TGTGCCTGGAGTTCAGGTGTGAAGCCCTACGAGCAGTACTTC.

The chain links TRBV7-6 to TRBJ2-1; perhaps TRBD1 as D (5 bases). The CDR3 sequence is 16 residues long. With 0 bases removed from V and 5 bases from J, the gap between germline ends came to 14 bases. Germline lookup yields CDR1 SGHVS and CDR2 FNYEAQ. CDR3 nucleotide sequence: TGTGCCAGCAGCTTAGCGGATCTAGACAGTCACAATGAGCAGTTCTTC. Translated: CASSLADLDSHNEQFF.

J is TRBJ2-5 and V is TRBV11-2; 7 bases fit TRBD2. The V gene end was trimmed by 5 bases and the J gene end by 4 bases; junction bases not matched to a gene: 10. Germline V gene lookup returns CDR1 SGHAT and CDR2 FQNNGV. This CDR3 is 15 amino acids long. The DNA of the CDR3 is TGTGCCAGCAGCAGTGGGGGGGGGAGGAGAGAGACCCAGTACTTC. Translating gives CASSSGGGRRETQYF.

CDR3 sequence (DNA): TGTGCCTGGAGTGTACTGCGGGGGACAGATACGCAGTATTTT. This sequence encodes CAWSVLRGTDTQYF. This chain connects TRBV30 to TRBJ2-3; the match to TRBD2 covers 7 bases. Losses at the gene ends were 0 bases for V and 3 bases for J; bases not matched to a gene: 3. Germline-derived CDR1 and CDR2 are GTSNPN and SVGIG (reference sequence). This CDR3 is built from 14 residues.